This TCR beta chain was captured by sequencing in a study of Graves' ophthalmopathy and Graves' hyperthyroidism. Study background: Being free of ophthalmopathy for 18 months of follow-up defined stable hyperthyroidism.

General study points: Blood contained most expanded thyroid clonotypes exceeding 0.001 frequency.

As the template, RNA transcripts were used to amplify TCR beta CDR3 regions. Amplification began with first-round RT-PCR using HTBI primers, then second-round multiplex PCR was performed. TCRdb called the multiplex PCR reads again in MiXCR, with one record for every CDR3 protein. This sample carries roughly 600,000 distinct CDR3 sequences, about two fifths of them seen once, and the ten largest clones take 3.5% to 4.5%. This clonotype was seen repeatedly, ten times or more. Its antigen is not identified. CDR1 is SGDLS and CDR2 is YYNGEE in the germline V gene. With V trimmed by 3 bases and J by 4 bases, 4 bases remained unmatched. The length of the CDR3 is 14 residues.

The sequenced sample consisted of peripheral blood or thyroid tissue (not recorded which). The sequence derives from an adult man with Graves' hyperthyroidism. The chain is built from TRBV9 and TRBJ2-5, with TRBD2 identical over 9 bases. CDR3 residues: CASSGRRGGETQYF. CDR3 DNA: TGTGCCAGCAGCGGCAGGCGGGGGGGAGAGACCCAGTACTTC.